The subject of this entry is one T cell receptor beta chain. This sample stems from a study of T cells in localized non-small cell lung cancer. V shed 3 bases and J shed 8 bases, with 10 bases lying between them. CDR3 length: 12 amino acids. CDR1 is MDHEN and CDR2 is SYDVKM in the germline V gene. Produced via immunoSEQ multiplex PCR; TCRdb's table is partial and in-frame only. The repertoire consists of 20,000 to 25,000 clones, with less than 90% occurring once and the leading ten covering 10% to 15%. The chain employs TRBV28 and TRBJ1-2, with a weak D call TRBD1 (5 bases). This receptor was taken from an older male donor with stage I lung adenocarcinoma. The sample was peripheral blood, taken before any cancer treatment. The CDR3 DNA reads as TGTGCCAGCAGTTTCGGGGGTCGAGGCTACACCTTC. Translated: CASSFGGRGYTF.